Included here is one TCR beta chain sequence, with context. This entry is derived from a study of blood T cell repertoires in COVID-19. Study in general: Some COVID-19 samples were acute and others convalescent; all came from the United States, Italy and Spain.

CDR1 is SGHRS, CDR2 YFSETQ, per germline. J lost 7 bases, V lost 2 bases, and 6 bases had no gene match. CDR3 length equals 15 residues. Per the study methods: Amplifying reference gene primers gave estimates of nucleated cell counts. This table comes from immunoSEQ multiplex PCR, and its TCRdb copy is limited to in-frame clones, with some not included. From that table come the V and J calls and clone size; the DNA was used to work out D and trimming. The data hold more than 95,000 clones, with more than 70% observed a single time. The source of this sequence is a woman aged 55-69 years in a cohort sampled during active or convalescent COVID-19. The chain couples TRBV5-1 to TRBJ1-4; 9 bases are shared with TRBD1. The sample comprised peripheral blood. The CDR3 DNA is TGCGCCAGCAGCTTCGGTGACAGGGGGGGTGAAAAACTGTTTTTT. It specifies CASSFGDRGGEKLFF.